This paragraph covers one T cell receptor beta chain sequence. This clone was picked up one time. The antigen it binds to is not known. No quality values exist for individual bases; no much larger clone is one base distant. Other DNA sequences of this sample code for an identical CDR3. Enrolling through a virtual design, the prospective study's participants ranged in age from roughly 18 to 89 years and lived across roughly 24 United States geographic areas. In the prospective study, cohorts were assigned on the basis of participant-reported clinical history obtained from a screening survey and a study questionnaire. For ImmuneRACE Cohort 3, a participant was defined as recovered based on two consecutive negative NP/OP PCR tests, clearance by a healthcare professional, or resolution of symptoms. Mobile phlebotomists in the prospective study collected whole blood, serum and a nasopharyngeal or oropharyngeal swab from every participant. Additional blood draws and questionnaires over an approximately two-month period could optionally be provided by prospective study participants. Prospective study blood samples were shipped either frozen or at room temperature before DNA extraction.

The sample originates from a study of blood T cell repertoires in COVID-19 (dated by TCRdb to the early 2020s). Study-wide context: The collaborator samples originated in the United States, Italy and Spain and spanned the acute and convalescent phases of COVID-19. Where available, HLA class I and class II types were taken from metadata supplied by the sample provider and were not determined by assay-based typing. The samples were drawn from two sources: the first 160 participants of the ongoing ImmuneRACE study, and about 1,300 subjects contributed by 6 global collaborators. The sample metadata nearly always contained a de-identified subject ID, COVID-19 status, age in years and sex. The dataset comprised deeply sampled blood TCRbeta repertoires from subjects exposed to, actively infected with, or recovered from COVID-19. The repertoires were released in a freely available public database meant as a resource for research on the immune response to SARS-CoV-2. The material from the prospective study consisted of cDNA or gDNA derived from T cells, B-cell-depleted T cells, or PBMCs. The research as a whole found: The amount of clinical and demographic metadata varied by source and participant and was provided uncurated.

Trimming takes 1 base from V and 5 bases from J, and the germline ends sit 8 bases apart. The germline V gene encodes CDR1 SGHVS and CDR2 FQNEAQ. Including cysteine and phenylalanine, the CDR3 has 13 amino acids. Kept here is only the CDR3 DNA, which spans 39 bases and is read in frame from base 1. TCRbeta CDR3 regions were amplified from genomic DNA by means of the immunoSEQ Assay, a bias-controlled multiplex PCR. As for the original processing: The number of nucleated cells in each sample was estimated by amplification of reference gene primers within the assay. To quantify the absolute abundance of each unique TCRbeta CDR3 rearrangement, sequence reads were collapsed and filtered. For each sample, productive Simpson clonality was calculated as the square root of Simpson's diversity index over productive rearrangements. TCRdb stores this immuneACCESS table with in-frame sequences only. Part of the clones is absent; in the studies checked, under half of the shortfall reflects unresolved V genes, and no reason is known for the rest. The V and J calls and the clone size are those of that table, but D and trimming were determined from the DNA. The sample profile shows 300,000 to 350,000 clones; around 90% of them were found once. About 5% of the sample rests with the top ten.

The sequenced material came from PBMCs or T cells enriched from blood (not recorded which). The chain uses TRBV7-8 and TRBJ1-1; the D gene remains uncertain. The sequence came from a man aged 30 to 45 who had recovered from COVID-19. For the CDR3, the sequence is CASSLVGRTEAFF. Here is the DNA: TGTGCCAGCAGCTTAGTAGGGAGGACTGAAGCTTTCTTT.